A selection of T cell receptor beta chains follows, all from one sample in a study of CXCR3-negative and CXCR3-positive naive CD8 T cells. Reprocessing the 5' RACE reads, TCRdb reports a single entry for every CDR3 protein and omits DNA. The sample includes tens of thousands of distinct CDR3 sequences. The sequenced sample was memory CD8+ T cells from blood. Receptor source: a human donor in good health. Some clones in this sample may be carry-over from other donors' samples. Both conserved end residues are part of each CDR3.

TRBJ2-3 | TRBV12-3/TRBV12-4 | CASSSSTSVLTDTQYF
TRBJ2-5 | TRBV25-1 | CASSVTGLEETQYF
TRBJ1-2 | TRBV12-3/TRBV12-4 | CASSPNPSGGAYGYTF
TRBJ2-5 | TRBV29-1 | CSVEVPRTGGEETQYF
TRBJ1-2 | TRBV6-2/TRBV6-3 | CASSYSPDRAYGYTF
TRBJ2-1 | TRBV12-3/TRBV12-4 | CASSRAGVNEQFF
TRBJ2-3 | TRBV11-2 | CASSPTYLAGGGIDTQYF
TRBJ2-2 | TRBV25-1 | CASRTSRELFF
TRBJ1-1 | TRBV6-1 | CASSVGENTEAFF
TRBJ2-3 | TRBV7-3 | CASSLVGGFTDTQYF
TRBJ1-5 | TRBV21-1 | CASSWTGSNQPQHF
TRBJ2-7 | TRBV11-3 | CASSLMRGPYEQYF
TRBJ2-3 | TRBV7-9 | CASSRDFPEPDTQYF
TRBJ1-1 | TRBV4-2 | CASSQENAGGNTEAFF
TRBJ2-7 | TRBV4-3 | CANSGDFGTPGHEQYF
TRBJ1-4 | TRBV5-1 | CASSLRTGYNEKLFF
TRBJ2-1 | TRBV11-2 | CASSSRLSGRIDEQFF
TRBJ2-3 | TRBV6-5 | CASRQGSTDTQYF
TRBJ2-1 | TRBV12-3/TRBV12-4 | CASSGTSGGYEQFF
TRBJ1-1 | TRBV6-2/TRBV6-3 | CASSPDSTEAFF